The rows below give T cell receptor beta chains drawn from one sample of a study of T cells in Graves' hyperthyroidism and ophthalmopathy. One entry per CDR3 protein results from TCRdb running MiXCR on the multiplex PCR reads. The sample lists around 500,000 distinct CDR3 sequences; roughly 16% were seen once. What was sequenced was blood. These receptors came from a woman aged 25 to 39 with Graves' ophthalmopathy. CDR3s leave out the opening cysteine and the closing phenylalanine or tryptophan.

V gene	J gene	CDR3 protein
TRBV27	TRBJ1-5	ASSHYAGAGQPQH
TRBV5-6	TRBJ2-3	ASSLGQPTDTQY
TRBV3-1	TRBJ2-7	ASSSKGTRLSYEQY
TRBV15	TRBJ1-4	ATSRRRGRTTNEKLF
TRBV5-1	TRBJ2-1	ASSQIGVYNEQF
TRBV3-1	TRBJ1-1	ASSQDPGRSTEAF
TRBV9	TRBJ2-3	ASSVGSGRSTDTQY
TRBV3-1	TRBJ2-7	ASSRGLSYEQY
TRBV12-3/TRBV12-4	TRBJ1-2	ASSPDGLWGYT
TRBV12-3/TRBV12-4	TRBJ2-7	ASSSETGTSGISYEQY
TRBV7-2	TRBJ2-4	ASSPGGRRGIQY
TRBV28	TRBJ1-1	ASTGMNTEAF
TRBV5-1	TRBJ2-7	ANSLDRYEQY
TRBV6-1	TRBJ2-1	ASGGLSYNEQF
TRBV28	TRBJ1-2	ASSAGIGYT
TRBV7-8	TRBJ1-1	ASSLDGDTNTEAF
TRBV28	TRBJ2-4	ASGFAGQAGNIQY
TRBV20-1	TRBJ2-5	SASGRVQETQY
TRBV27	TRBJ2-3	ASGLSSPDTQY
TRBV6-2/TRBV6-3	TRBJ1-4	ASSYGQGIGTNEKLF
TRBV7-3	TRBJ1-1	ASSLAGGRMNTEAF
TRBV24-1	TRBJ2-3	ATSDSGTSATDTQY
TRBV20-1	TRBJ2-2	SAPFRLAGLGGELF
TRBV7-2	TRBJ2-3	ASSYRTTADTQY
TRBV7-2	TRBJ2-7	ASSLGGQTYEQY
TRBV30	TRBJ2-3	AWSVRGTISSTDTQY
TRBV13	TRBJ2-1	ASSPRIPGQF
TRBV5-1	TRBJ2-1	ASRPTGARGGNEQF
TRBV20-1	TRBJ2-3	SARAGGFMDTQY
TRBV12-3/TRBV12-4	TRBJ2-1	ASSPGQGVRF
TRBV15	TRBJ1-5	ATSREGGNQPQH
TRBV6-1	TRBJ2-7	ASSAGTYRYEQY
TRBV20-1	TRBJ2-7	SAREQRSAYEQY
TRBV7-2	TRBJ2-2	ASSLRAVTGELF
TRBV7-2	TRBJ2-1	ASSPWTGWSEQF
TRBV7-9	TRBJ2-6	ASRSTGDGANVLT
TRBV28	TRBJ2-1	ASSYFYEQF
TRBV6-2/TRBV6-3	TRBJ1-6	AGSPRTPYNSPLH
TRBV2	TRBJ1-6	ASSDLTPGISPLH
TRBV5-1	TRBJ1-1	ASSLRLSLANTEAF
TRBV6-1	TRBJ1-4	ASSDNNFNEKLF
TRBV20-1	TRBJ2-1	SARDRGPYNEQF